This T cell receptor beta chain was sequenced for a study of Ad26.COV2.S vaccination and SARS-CoV-2 variants. The sample's treatment: about 20 received Ad26.COV2.S at low or high dose, single or two shots; 5 received placebo; per-sample allocation not given. Vaccine and placebo recipients were sampled on day 63 after the first injection. Per germline, CDR1 KGHDR and CDR2 SFDVKD. Trimming took 9 bases from V and 2 from J, leaving 12 bases between them. The CDR3 has 14 residues. Profiling relied on immunoSEQ multiplex PCR, and the TCRdb table lists in-frame clones only, not all of them. The table shows 360,000 or so clones, with about nine tenths occurring only once.

The source is a person between 18 and 65 years old who received the Ad26.COV2.S COVID-19 vaccine or a placebo. The specimen was peripheral blood, collected in a trial of Ad26.COV2.S vaccine versus placebo. The rearrangement joins TRBV24-1 to TRBJ2-2; perhaps TRBD2 as D (5 bases). The CDR3 is CATSSGINTGELFF. In nucleotides, the CDR3 is TGTGCCACCTCGAGCGGAATAAACACCGGGGAGCTGTTTTTT.